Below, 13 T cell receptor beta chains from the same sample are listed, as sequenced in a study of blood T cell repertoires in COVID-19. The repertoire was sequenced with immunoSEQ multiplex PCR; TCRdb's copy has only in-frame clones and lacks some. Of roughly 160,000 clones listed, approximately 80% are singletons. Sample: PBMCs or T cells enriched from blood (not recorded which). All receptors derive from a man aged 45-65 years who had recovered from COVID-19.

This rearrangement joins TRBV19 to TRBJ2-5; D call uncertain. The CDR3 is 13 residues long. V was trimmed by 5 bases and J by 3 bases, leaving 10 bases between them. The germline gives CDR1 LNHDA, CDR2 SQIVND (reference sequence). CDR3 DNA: TGTGCCAGTAGTCTCCCCCCCGAAGAGACCCAGTACTTC. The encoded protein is CASSLPPEETQYF. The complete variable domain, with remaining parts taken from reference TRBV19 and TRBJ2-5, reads DGGITQSPKYLFRKEGQNVTLSCEQNLNHDAMYWYRQDPGQGLRLIYYSQIVNDFQKGDIAEGYSVSREKKESFPLTVTSAQKNPTAFYLCASSLPPEETQYFGPGTRLLVL.

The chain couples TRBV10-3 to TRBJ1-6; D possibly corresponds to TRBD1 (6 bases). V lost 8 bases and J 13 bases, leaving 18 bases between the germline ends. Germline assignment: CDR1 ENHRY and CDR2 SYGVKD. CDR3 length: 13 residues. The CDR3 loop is CAIQGRGHLPLHF. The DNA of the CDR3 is TGTGCCATCCAGGGCAGGGGCCACCTTCCCCTCCACTTT.

CDR3 in DNA: TGCGCCAGCAGCCTGGCCGGGGTTCGGTACTTC. Amino acids: CASSLAGVRYF. V is TRBV5-1 and J is TRBJ2-4; a possible D gene is TRBD2 (5 bases). This CDR3 region has 11 residues. Germline-derived CDR1 and CDR2 are SGHRS and YFSETQ. Between the trimmed V and J ends, which lost 4 bases and 15 bases, there was a span of 14 bases.

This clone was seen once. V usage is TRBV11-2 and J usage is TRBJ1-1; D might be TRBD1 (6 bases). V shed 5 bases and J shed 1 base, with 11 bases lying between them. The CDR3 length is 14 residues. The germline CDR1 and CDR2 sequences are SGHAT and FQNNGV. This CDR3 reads CASSADRWNTEAFF. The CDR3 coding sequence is TGTGCCAGCAGCGCCGACAGGTGGAACACTGAAGCTTTCTTT.

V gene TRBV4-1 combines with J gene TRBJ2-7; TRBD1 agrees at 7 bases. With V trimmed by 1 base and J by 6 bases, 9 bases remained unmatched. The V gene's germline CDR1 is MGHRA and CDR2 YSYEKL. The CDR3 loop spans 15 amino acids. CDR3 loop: CASSQGGDRVSEQYF. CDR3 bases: TGCGCCAGCAGCCAAGGGGGTGACAGGGTCAGCGAGCAGTACTTC.

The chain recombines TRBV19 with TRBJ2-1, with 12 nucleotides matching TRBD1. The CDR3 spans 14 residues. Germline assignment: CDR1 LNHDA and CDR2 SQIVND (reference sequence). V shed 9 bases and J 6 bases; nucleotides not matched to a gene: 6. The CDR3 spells CARPGQGALNEQFF. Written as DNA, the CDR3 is TGTGCCAGACCGGGACAGGGGGCCCTCAATGAGCAGTTCTTC.

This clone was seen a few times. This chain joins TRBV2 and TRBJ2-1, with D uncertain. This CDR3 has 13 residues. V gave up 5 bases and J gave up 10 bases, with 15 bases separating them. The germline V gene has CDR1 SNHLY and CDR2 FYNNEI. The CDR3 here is CASSKNYLEEQFF. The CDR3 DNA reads TGTGCCAGCAGTAAAAATTATCTAGAAGAGCAGTTCTTC.

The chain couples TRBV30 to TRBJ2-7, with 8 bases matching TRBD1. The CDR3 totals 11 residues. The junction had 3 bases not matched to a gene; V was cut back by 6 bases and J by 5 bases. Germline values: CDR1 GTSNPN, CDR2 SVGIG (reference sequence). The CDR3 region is CACDRGNEQYF. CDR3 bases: TGTGCCTGCGACAGGGGAAACGAGCAGTACTTC.

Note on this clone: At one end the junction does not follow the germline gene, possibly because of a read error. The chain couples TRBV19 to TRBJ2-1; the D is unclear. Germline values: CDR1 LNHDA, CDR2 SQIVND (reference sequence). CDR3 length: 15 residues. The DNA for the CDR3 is TGTGCCAGTAGCATAGTTCCGAGCTCCTACAATGAGCAGTTCTTC. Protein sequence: CASSIVPSSYNEQFF.

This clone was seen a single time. The CDR3, as DNA: TGTGCCACCAGTCCGGGGGGGGCGGATAATTCACCCCTCCACTTT. This gives the protein CATSPGGADNSPLHF. The gene calls are TRBV24-1 and TRBJ1-6; D perhaps matches TRBD1 (6 bases). The CDR3 is made up of 15 amino acids. Between the trimmed V and J ends, which lost 6 bases and 5 bases, there was a span of 13 bases. The germline V gene has CDR1 KGHDR and CDR2 SFDVKD.

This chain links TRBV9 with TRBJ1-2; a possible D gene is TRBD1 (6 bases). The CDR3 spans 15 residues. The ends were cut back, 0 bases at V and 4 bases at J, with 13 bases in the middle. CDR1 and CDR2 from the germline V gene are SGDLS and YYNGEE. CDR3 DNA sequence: TGTGCCAGCAGCGTAGGTGTGGACAGTTCCTATGGCTACACCTTC. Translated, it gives CASSVGVDSSYGYTF. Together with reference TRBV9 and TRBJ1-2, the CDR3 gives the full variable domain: DSGVTQTPKHLITATGQRVTLRCSPRSGDLSVYWYQQSLDQGLQFLIQYYNGEERAKGNILERFSAQQFPDLHSELNLSSLELGDSALYFCASSVGVDSSYGYTFGSGTRLTVV.

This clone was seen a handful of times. DNA of the CDR3: TGTGCCAGTAGTAGCGACAGGGACTGGGAAGATCAGCCCCAGCATTTT. As protein: CASSSDRDWEDQPQHF. The chain links TRBV19 to TRBJ1-5; 7 nucleotides line up with TRBD1. Germline CDR1 reads LNHDA; CDR2 reads SQIVND (reference sequence). The CDR3 length is 16 residues. J gave up 5 bases and V 4 bases, and 11 bases lay outside the gene matches.

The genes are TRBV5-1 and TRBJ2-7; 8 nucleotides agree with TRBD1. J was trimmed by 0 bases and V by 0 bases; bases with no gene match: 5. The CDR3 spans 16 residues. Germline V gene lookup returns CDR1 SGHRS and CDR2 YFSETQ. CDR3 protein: CASSLAGGPSSYEQYF. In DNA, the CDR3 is TGCGCCAGCAGCTTGGCAGGGGGCCCCAGCTCCTACGAGCAGTACTTC.